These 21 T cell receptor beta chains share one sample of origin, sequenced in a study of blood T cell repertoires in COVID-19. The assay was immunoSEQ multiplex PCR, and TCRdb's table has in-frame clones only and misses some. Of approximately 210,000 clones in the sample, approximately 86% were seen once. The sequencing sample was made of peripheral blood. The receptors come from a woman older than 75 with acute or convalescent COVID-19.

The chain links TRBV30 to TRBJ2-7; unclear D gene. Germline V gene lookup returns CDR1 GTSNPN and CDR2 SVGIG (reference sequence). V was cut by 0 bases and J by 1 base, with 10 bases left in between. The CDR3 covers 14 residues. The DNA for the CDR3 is TGTGCCTGGAGTGTTAGTAACCCATCCTACGAGCAGTACTTC. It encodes CAWSVSNPSYEQYF.

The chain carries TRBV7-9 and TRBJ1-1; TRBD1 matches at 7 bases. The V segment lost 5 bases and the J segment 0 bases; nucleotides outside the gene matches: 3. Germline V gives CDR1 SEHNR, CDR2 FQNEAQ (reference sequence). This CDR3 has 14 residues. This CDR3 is CASSVDRMNTEAFF. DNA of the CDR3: TGTGCCAGCAGCGTGGACAGGATGAACACTGAAGCTTTCTTT.

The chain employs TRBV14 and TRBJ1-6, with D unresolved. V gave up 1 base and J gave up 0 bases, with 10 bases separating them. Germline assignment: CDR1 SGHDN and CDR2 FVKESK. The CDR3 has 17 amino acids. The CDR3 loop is CASSQGPRGSYNSPLHF. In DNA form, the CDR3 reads TGTGCCAGCAGCCAAGGCCCCCGGGGCTCCTATAATTCACCCCTCCACTTT.

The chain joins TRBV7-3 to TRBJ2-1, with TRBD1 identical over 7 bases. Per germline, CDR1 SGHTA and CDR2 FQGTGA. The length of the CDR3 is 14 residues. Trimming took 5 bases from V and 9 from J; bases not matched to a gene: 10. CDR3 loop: CASSTPGTAGEQFF. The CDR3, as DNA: TGTGCCAGCAGCACGCCCGGGACAGCCGGTGAGCAGTTCTTC.

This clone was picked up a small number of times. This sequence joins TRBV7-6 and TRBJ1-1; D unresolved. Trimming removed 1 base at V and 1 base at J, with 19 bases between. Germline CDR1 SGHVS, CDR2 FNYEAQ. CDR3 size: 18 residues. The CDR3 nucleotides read TGTGCCAGCAGCTTAGACCCTCCCCTTCGAGGCTGGAACACTGAAGCTTTCTTT. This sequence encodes CASSLDPPLRGWNTEAFF.

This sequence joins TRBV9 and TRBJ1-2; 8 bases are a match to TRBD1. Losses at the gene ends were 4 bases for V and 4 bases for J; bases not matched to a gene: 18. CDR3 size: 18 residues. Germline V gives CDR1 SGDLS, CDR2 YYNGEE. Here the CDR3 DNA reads TGTGCCAGCAGCCCCACCAAGGACAGGGTAGGGGTCGGCTATGGCTACACCTTC. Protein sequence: CASSPTKDRVGVGYGYTF.

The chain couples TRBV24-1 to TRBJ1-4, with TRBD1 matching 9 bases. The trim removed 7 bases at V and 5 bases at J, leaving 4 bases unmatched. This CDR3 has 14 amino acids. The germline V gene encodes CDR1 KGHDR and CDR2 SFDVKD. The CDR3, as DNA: TGTGCCACCAGCCAGACAGGGGGGAATGAAAAACTGTTTTTT. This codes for CATSQTGGNEKLFF.

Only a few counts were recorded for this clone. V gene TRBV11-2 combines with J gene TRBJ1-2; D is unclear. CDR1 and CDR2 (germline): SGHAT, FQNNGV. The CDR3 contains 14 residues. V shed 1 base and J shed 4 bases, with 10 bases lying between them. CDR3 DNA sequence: TGTGCCAGCAGCTTAGGGGTTGGAGGCTATGGCTACACCTTC. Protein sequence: CASSLGVGGYGYTF.

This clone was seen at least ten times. CDR3 in DNA: TGTGCCAGTAGTATGTCGGGGGCCTCGACAGGGACGGGCTACACCTTC. Translating it yields CASSMSGASTGTGYTF. This rearrangement joins TRBV19 to TRBJ1-2, with 7 bases lining up with TRBD1. J was trimmed by 8 bases and V by 3 bases; bases with no gene match: 15. Germline V gene sequence: CDR1 LNHDA, CDR2 SQIVND (reference sequence). The CDR3 runs 16 residues.

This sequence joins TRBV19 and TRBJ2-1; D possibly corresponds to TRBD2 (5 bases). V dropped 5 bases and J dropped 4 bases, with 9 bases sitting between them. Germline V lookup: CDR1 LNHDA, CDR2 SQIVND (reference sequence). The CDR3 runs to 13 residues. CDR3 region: CASSVGNYNEQFF. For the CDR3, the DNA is TGTGCCAGTAGTGTCGGGAATTACAATGAGCAGTTCTTC.

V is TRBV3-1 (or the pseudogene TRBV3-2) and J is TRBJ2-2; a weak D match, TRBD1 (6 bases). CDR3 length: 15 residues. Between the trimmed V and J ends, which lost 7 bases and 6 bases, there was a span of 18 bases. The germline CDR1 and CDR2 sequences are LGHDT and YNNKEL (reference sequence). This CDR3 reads CASTGGQTYAGELFF. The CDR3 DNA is TGTGCCAGCACCGGCGGACAGACTTACGCCGGGGAGCTGTTTTTT.

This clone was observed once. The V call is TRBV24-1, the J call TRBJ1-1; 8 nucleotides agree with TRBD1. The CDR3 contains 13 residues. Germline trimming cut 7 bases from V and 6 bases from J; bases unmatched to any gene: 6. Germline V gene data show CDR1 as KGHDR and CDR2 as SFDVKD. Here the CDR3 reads CATRGQGLAEAFF. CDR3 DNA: TGTGCCACCAGAGGACAGGGTCTCGCTGAAGCTTTCTTT.

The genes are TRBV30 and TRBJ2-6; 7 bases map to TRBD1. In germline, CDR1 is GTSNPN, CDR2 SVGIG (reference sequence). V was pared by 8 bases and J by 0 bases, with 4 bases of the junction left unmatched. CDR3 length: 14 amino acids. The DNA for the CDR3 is TGTGCCAGGGACAGCGACTCTGGGGCCAACGTCCTGACTTTC. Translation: CARDSDSGANVLTF.

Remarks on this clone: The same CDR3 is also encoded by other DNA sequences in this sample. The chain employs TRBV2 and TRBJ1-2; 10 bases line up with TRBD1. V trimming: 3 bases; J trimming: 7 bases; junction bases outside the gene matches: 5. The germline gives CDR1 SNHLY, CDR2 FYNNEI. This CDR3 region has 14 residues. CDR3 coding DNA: TGTGCCAGCAGTGAGGGGGACAGGGGAGGTGGCTACACCTTC. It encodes CASSEGDRGGGYTF.

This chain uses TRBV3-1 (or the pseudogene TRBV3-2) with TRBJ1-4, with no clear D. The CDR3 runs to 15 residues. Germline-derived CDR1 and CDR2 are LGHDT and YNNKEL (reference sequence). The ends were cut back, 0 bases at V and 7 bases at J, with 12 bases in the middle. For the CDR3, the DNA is TGTGCCAGCAGCCAAGACCATGATGGGAGTGAAAAACTGTTTTTT. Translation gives CASSQDHDGSEKLFF.

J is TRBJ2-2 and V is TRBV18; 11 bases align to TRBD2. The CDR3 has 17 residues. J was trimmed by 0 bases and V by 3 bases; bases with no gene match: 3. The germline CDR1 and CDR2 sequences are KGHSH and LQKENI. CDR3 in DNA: TGTGCCAGCTCACCCCTGACTAGCGGGGCGAACACCGGGGAGCTGTTTTTT. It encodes CASSPLTSGANTGELFF.

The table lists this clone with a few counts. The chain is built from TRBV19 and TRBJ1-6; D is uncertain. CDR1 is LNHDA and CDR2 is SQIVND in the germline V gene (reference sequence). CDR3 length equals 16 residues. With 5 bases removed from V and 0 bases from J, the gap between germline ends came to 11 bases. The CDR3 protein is CASSPGRSSYNSPLHF. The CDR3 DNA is TGTGCCAGTAGTCCCGGGAGAAGCTCCTATAATTCACCCCTCCACTTT.

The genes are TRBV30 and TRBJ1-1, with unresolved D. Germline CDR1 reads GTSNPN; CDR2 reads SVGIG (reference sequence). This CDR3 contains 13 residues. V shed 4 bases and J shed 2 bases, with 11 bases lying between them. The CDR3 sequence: CAWNGGRNTEAFF. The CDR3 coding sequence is TGTGCCTGGAATGGCGGCCGCAACACTGAAGCTTTCTTT.

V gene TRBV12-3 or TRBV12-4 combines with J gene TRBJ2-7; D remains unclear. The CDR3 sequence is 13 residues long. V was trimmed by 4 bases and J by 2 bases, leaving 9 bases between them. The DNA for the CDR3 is TGTGCCAGCAGTTCCACGGAGCCCTACGAGCAGTACTTC. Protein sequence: CASSSTEPYEQYF.

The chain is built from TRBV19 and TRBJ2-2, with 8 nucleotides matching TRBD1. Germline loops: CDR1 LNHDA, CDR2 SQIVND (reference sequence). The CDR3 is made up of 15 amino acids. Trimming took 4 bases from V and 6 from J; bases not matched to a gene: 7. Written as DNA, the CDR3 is TGTGCCAGTAGTACCGGACAGGGTAAAGCCGGGGAGCTGTTTTTT. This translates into CASSTGQGKAGELFF.

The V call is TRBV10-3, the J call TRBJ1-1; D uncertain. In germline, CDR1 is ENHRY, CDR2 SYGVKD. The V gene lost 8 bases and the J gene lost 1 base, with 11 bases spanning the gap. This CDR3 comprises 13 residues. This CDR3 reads CAIAPYENTEAFF. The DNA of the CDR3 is TGTGCCATCGCTCCCTATGAGAACACTGAAGCTTTCTTT.